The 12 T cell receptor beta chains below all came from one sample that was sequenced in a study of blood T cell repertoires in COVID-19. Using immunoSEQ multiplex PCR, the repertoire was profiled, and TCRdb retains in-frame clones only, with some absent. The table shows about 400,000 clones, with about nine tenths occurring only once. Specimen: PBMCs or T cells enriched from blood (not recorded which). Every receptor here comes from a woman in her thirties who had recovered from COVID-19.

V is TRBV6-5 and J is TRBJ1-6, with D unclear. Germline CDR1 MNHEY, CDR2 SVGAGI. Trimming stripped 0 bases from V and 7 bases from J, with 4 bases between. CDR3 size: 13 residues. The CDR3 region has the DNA TGTGCCAGCAGTTACTCTATAAATTCACCCCTCCACTTT. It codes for CASSYSINSPLHF.

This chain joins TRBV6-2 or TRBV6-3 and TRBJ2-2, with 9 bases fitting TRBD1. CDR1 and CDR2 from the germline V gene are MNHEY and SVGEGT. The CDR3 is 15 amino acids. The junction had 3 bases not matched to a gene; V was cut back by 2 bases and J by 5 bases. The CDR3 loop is CASSYAGTGTGELFF. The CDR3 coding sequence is TGTGCCAGCAGTTACGCCGGGACAGGGACCGGGGAGCTGTTTTTT.

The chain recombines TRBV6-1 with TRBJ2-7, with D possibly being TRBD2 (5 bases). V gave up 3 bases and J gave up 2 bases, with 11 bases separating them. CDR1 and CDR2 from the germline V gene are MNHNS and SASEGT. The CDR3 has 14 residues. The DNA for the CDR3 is TGTGCCAGCAGTGAGAGGGCGGCGACCTACGAGCAGTACTTC. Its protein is CASSERAATYEQYF.

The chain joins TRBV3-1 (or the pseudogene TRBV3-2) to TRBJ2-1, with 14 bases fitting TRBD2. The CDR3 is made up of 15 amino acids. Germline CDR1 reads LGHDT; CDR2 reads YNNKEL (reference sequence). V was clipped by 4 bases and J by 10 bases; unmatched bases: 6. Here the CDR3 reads CASSLGLAGGGEQFF. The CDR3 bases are TGTGCCAGCAGCCTCGGACTAGCGGGGGGAGGAGAGCAGTTCTTC.

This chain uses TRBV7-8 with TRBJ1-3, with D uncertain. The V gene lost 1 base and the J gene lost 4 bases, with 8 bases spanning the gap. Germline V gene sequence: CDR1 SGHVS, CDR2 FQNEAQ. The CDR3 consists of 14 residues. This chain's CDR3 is CASSLGAVGNTIYF. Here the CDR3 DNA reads TGTGCCAGCAGCTTAGGGGCAGTGGGAAACACCATATATTTT.

Here the CDR3 reads CASSTLLAGGTSSTDTQYF. As DNA, the CDR3 is TGTGCCAGCAGCACCTTGCTAGCGGGAGGGACGAGCAGCACAGATACGCAGTATTTT. V is TRBV5-4 and J is TRBJ2-3; 12 nucleotides align to TRBD2. The trim removed 4 bases at V and 0 bases at J, leaving 12 bases unmatched. CDR1 SGHNT and CDR2 YYREEE come from the germline V gene (reference sequence). The CDR3 has 19 amino acids.

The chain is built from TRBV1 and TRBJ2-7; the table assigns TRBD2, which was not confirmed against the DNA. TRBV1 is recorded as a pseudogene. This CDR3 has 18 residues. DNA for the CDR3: TGCACCAGCAGCCAACCCCCGGGACTAGCGGGAGAGAGCGACGAGCAGTACTTC. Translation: CTSSQPPGLAGESDEQYF.

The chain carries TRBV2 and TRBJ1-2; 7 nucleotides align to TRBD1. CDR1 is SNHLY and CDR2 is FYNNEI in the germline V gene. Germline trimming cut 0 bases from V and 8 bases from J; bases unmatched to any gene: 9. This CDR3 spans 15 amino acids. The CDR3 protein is CASSEAGGQGVGYTF. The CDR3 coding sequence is TGTGCCAGCAGTGAAGCTGGTGGGCAGGGGGTCGGCTACACCTTC. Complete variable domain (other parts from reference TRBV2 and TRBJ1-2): EPEVTQTPSHQVTQMGQEVILRCVPISNHLYFYWYRQILGQKVEFLVSFYNNEISEKSEIFDDQFSVERPDGSNFTLKIRSTKLEDSAMYFCASSEAGGQGVGYTFGSGTRLTVV.

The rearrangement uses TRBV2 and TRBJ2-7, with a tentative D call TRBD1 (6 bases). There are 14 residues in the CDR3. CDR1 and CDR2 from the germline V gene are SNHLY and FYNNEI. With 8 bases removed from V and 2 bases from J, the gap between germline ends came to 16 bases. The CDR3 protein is CASQITGTPYEQYF. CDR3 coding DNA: TGTGCCAGCCAAATAACCGGGACACCCTACGAGCAGTACTTC. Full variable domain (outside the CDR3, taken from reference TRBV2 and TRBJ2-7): EPEVTQTPSHQVTQMGQEVILRCVPISNHLYFYWYRQILGQKVEFLVSFYNNEISEKSEIFDDQFSVERPDGSNFTLKIRSTKLEDSAMYFCASQITGTPYEQYFGPGTRLTVT.

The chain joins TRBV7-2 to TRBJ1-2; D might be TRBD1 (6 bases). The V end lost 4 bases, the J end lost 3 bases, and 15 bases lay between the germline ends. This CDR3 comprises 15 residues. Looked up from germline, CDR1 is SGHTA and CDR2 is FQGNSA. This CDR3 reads CASSSGQRAYYGYTF. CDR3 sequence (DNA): TGTGCCAGCAGCTCTGGACAGAGGGCCTACTATGGCTACACCTTC. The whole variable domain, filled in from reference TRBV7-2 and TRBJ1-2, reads GAGVSQSPSNKVTEKGKDVELRCDPISGHTALYWYRQSLGQGLEFLIYFQGNSAPDKSGLPSDRFSAERTGGSVSTLTIQRTQQEDSAVYLCASSSGQRAYYGYTFGSGTRLTVV.

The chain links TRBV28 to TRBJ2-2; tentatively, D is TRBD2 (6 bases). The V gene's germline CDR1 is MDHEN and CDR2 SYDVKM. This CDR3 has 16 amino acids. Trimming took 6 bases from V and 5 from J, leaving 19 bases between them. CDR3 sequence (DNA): TGTGCCAGCAGCCCACTGGAGGGCCAGGGAACCGGGGAGCTGTTTTTT. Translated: CASSPLEGQGTGELFF. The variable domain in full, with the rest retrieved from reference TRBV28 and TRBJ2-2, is DVKVTQSSRYLVKRTGEKVFLECVQDMDHENMFWYRQDPGLGLRLIYFSYDVKMKEKGDIPEGYSVSREKKERFSLILESASTNQTSMYLCASSPLEGQGTGELFFGEGSRLTVL.

In DNA, the CDR3 is TGCAGCGCGCCAGGGGAGCACGGCTACACCTTC. Protein product: CSAPGEHGYTF. V and J are TRBV29-1 and TRBJ1-2, with D possibly matching TRBD1 (6 bases). The CDR3 is 11 amino acids. Germline CDR1 and CDR2: SQVTM and ANQGSEA. The V gene lost 7 bases and the J gene lost 8 bases, with 14 bases spanning the gap. Complete variable domain (other parts from reference TRBV29-1 and TRBJ1-2): SAVISQKPSRDICQRGTSLTIQCQVDSQVTMMFWYRQQPGQSLTLIATANQGSEATYESGFVIDKFPISRPNLTFSTLTVSNMSPEDSSIYLCSAPGEHGYTFGSGTRLTVV.